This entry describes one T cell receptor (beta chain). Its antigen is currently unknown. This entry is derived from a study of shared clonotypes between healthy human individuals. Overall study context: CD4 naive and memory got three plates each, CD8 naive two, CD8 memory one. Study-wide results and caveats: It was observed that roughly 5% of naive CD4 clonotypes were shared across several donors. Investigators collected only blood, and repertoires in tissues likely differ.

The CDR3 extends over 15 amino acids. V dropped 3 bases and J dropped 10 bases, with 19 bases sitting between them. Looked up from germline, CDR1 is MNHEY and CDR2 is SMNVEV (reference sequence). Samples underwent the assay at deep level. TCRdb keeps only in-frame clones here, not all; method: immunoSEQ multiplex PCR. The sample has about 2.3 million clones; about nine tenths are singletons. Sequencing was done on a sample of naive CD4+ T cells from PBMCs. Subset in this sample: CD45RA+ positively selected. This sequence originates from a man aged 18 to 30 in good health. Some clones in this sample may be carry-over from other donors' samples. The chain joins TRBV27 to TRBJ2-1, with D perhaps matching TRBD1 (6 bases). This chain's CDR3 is CASSFRTAPVGEQFF. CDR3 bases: TGTGCCAGCAGTTTCCGGACAGCGCCCGTAGGGGAGCAGTTCTTC.